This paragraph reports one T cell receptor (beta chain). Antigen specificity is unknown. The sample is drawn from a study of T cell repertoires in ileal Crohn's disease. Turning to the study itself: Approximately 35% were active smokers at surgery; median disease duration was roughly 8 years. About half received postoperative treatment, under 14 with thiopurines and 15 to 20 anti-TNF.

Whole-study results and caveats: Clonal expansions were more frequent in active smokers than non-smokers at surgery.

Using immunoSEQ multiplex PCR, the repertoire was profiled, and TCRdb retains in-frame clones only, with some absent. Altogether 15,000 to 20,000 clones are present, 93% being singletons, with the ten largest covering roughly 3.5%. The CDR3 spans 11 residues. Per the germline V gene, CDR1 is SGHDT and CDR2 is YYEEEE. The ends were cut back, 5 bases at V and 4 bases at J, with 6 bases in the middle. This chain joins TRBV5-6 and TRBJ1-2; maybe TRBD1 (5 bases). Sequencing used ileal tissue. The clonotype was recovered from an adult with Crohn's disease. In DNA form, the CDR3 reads TGTGCCAGCAGTCAGGGCTATGGCTACACCTTC. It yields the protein CASSQGYGYTF.